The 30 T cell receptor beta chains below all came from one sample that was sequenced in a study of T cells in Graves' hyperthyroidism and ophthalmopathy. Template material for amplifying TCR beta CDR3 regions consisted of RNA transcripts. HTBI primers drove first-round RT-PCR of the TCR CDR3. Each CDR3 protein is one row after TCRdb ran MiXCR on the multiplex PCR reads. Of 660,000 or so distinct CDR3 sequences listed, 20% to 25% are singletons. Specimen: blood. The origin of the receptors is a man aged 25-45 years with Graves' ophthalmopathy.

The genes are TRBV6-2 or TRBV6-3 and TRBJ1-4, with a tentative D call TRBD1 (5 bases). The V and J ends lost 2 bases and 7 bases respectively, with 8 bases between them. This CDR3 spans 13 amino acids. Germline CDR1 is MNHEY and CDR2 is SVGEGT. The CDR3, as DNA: TGTGCCAGCAGTTACGACAGATTTGAAAAACTGTTTTTT. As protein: CASSYDRFEKLFF.

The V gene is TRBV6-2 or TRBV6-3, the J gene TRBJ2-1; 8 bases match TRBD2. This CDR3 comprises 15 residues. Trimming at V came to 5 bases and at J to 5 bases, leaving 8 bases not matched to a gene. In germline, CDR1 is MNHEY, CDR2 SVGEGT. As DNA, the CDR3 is TGTGCCAGCAGTCCCCTGACTAGCGCTCACAATGAGCAGTTCTTC. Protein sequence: CASSPLTSAHNEQFF.

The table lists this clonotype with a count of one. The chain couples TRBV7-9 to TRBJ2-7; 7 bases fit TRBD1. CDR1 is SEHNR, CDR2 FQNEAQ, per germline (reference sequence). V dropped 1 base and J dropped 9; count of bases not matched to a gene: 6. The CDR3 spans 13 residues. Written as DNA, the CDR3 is TGTGCCAGCAGCTTAGAGGGGGCGCCCGGGCAGTACTTC. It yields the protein CASSLEGAPGQYF.

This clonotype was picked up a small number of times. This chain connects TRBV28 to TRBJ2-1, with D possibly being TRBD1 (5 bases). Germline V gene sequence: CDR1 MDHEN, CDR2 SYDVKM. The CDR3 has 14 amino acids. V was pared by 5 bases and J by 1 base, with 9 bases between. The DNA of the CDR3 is TGTGCCAGCAGTGAGACAGCTTCCTACAATGAGCAGTTCTTC. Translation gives CASSETASYNEQFF.

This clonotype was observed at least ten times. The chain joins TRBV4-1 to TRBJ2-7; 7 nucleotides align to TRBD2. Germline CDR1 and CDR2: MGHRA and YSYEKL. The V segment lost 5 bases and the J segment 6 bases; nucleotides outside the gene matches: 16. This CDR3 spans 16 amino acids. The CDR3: CASSNLAGPRRLEQYF. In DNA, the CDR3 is TGCGCCAGCAGCAACTTAGCGGGTCCACGCCGCCTCGAGCAGTACTTC.

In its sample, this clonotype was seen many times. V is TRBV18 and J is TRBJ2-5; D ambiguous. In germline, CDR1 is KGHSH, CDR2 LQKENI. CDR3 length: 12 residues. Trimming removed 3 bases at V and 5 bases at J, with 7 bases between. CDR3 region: CASSPSTETQYF. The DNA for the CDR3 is TGTGCCAGCTCACCCAGTACCGAGACCCAGTACTTC.

CDR3: CASKDSTNTEAFF. CDR3 DNA sequence: TGTGCCAGCAAGGACAGCACGAACACTGAAGCTTTCTTT. The chain uses TRBV9 and TRBJ1-1; tentative D call: TRBD1 (6 bases). This CDR3 comprises 13 residues. Per germline, CDR1 SGDLS and CDR2 YYNGEE. Trimming removed 6 bases at V and 1 base at J, with 10 bases between.

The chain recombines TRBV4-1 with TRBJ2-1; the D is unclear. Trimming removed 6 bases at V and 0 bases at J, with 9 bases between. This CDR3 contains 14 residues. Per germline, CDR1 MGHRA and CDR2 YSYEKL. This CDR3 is CASRAPSSYNEQFF. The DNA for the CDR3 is TGCGCCAGCAGAGCCCCAAGCTCCTACAATGAGCAGTTCTTC.

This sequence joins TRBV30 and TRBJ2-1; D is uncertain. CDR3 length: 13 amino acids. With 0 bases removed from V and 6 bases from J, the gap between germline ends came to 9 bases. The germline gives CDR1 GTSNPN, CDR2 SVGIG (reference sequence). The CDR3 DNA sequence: TGTGCCTGGAGTGTGAGTAGCTTCAATGAGCAGTTCTTC. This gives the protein CAWSVSSFNEQFF.

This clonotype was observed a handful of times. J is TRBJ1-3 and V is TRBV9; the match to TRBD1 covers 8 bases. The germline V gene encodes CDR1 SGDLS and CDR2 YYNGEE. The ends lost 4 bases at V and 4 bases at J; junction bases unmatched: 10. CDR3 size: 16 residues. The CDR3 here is CASSSSQGARGNTIYF. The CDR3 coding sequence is TGTGCCAGCAGCTCTAGCCAGGGGGCACGGGGAAACACCATATATTTT.

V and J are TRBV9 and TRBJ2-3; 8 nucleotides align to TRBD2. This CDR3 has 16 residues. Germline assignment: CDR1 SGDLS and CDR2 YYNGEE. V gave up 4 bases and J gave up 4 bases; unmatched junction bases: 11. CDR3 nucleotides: TGTGCCAGCAGCACCTCGGGAGCGGGGGACCCAGATACGCAGTATTTT. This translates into CASSTSGAGDPDTQYF. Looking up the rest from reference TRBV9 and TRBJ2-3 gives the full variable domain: DSGVTQTPKHLITATGQRVTLRCSPRSGDLSVYWYQQSLDQGLQFLIQYYNGEERAKGNILERFSAQQFPDLHSELNLSSLELGDSALYFCASSTSGAGDPDTQYFGPGTRLTVL.

The CDR3 loop is CASSLWDTYNEQFF. CDR3 bases: TGCGCCAGCAGCTTGTGGGACACCTACAATGAGCAGTTCTTC. The V call is TRBV5-1, the J call TRBJ2-1; TRBD1 might be the D (6 bases). Germline V CDR1 and CDR2: SGHRS, YFSETQ. V gave up 1 base and J gave up 2 bases, with 7 bases separating them. The CDR3 is 14 amino acids.

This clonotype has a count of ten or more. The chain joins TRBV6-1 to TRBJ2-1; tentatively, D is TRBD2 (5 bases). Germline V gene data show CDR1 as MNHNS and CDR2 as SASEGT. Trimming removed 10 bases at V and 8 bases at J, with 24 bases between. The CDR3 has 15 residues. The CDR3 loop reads CATKGPPAERHEQFF. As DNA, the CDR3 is TGTGCCACGAAAGGGCCCCCGGCGGAGCGGCATGAGCAGTTCTTC.

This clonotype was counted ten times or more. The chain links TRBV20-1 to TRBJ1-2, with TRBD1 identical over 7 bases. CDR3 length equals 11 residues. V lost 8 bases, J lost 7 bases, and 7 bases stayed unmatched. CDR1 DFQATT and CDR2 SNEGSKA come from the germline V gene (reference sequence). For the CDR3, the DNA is TGCAGTCCCCCAGGACAGGTTGGCTACACCTTC. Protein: CSPPGQVGYTF.

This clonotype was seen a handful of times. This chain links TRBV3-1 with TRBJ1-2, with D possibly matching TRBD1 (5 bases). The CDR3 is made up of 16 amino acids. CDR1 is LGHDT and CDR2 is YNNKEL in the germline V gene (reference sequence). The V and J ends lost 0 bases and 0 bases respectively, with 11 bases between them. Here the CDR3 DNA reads TGTGCCAGCAGCCAAGATAATCCCAGGGCTAACTATGGCTACACCTTC. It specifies CASSQDNPRANYGYTF.

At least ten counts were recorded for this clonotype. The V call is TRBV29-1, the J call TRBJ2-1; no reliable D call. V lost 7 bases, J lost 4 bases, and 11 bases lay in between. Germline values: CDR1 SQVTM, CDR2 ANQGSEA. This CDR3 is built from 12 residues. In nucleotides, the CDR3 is TGCAGCGCTGATCTCGGGTACAATGAGCAGTTCTTC. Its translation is CSADLGYNEQFF.

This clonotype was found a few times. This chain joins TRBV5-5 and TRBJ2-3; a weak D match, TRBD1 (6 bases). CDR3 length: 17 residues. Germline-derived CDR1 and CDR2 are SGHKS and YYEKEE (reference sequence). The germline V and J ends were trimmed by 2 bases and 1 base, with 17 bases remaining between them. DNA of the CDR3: TGTGCCAGCAGCTTAAGGGACACCTGGCTGGGCACAGATACGCAGTATTTT. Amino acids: CASSLRDTWLGTDTQYF.

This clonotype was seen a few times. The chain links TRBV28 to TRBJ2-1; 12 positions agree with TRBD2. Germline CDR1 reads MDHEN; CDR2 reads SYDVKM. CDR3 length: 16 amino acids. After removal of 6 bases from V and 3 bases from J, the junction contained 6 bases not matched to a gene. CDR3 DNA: TGTGCCAGCAGGTCCGGACTAGCGGGGATCTACAATGAGCAGTTCTTC. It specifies CASRSGLAGIYNEQFF.

Here the CDR3 reads CASSLAGLDEQYF. The CDR3, as DNA: TGCGCCAGCAGCTTAGCAGGTCTGGACGAGCAGTACTTC. This chain uses TRBV5-1 with TRBJ2-7; no definite D call. The length of the CDR3 is 13 residues. From germline, CDR1 is SGHRS and CDR2 YFSETQ. V lost 2 bases to trimming and J lost 5 bases, with 11 bases between them.

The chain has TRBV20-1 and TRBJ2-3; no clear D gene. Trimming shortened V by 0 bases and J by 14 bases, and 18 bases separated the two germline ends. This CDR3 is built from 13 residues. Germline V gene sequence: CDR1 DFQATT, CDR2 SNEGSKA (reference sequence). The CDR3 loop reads CSAREAPGIRRYF. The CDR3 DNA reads TGCAGTGCTAGAGAGGCCCCGGGTATACGCAGGTATTTT.

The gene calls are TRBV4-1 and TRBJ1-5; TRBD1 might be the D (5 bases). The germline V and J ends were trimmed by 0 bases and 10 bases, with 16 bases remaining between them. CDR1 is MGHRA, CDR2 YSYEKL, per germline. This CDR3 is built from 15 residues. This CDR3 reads CASSQDRGTVSPQHF. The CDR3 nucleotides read TGCGCCAGCAGCCAAGATCGGGGGACGGTCAGCCCCCAGCATTTT.

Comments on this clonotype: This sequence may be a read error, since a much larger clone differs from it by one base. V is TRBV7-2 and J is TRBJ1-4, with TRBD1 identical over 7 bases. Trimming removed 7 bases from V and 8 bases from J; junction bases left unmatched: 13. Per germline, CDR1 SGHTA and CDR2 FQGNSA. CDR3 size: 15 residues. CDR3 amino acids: CASNRRGVGSEKLFF. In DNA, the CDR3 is TGTGCCAGCAACCGCAGGGGGGTGGGCAGCGAAAAACTGTTTTTT. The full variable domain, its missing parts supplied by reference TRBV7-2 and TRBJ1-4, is GAGVSQSPSNKVTEKGKDVELRCDPISGHTALYWYRQSLGQGLEFLIYFQGNSAPDKSGLPSDRFSAERTGGSVSTLTIQRTQQEDSAVYLCASNRRGVGSEKLFFGSGTQLSVL.

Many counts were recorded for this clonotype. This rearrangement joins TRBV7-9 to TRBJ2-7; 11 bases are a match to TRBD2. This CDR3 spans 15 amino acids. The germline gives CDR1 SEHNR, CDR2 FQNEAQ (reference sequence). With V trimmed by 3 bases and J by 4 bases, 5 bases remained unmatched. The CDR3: CASSFAGTSGYEQYF. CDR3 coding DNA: TGTGCCAGCAGCTTTGCCGGGACTAGCGGATACGAGCAGTACTTC.

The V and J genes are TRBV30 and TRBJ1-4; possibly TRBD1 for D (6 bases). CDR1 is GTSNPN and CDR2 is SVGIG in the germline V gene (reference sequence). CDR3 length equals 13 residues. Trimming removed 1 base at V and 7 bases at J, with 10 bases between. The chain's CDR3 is CAWSGGGGEKLFF. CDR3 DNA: TGTGCCTGGAGTGGAGGGGGAGGTGAAAAACTGTTTTTT.

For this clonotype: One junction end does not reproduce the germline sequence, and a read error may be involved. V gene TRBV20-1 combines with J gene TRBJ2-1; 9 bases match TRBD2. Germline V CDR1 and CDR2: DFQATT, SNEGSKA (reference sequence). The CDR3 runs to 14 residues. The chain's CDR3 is CSARFAGGRNEQSF. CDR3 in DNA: TGCAGTGCTAGATTTGCGGGAGGGCGGAATGAGCAGTCCTTC.

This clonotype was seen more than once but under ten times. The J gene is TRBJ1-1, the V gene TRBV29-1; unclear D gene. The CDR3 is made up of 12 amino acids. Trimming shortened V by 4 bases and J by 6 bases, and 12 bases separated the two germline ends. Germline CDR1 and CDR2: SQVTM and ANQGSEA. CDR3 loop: CSVVPAIAEAFF. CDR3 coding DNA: TGCAGCGTTGTCCCCGCGATCGCTGAAGCTTTCTTT.

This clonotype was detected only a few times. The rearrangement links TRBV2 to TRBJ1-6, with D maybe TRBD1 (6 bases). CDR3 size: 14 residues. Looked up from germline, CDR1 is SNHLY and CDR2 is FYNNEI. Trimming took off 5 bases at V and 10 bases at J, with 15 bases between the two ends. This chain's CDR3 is CASSQQGSRSPLHF. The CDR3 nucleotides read TGTGCCAGCAGTCAACAGGGTAGTCGCTCACCCCTCCACTTT.

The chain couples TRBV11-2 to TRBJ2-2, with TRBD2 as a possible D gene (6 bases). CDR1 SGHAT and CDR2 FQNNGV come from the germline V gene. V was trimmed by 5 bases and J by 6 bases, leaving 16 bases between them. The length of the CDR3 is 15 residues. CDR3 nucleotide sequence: TGTGCCAGCAGCCCACCCGGGACTTCCCCCGGGGAGCTGTTTTTT. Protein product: CASSPPGTSPGELFF.

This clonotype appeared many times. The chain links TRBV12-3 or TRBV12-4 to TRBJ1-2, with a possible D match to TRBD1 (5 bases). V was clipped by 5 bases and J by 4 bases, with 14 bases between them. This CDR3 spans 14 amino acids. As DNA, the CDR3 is TGTGCCAGCAGTCACCGGGGCGCCGGCTATGGCTACACCTTC. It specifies CASSHRGAGYGYTF.

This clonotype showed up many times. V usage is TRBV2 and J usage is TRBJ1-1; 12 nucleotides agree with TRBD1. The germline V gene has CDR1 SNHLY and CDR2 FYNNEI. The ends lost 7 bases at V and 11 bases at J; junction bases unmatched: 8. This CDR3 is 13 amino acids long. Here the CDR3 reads CASKRGQGATAFF. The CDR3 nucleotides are TGTGCCAGCAAAAGGGGACAGGGGGCCACGGCTTTCTTT.